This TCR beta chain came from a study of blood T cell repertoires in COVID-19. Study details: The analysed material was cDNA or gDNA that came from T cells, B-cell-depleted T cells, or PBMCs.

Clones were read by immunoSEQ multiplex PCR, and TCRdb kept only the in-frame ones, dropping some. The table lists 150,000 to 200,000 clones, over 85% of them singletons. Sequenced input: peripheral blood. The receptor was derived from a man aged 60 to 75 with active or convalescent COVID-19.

The DNA of the CDR3 is TGTGCCAGCAGCCAACAGGGGCGGAGCACTGAAGCTTTCTTT. It encodes CASSQQGRSTEAFF. The chain uses TRBV3-1 (or the pseudogene TRBV3-2) and TRBJ1-1, with D maybe TRBD1 (6 bases). Germline CDR1 LGHDT, CDR2 YNNKEL (reference sequence). This CDR3 region has 14 residues. Deletions cut 2 bases from V and 4 bases from J, with 11 bases between.